This passage covers 15 T cell receptor beta chains from one sample sequenced in a study of Ad26.COV2.S vaccination and SARS-CoV-2 variants. Repertoires were generated with immunoSEQ multiplex PCR, while TCRdb's copy carries only in-frame clones and drops some. The sample holds some 250,000 clones; 85% to 90% are singletons and the top ten take around a tenth. Treatment noted: roughly 19 received Ad26.COV2.S at low or high dose, single or two shots; about 5 received placebo; per-sample allocation not given. Sampling happened 63 days after the first vaccine or placebo injection. This sample comprised peripheral blood, obtained in a trial of Ad26.COV2.S vaccine versus placebo. These receptors were obtained from a person between 18 and 60 years old who received the Ad26.COV2.S COVID-19 vaccine or a placebo.

This sequence joins TRBV4-3 and TRBJ1-2; 7 positions agree with TRBD1. This CDR3 comprises 15 residues. Per germline, CDR1 LGHNA and CDR2 YSLEER. With 0 bases clipped from V and 8 bases from J, the junction kept 9 bases outside the gene matches. The CDR3: CASSQEPDRIYGYTF. CDR3 nucleotide sequence: TGCGCCAGCAGCCAAGAACCGGACAGGATATACGGCTACACCTTC.

The gene calls are TRBV7-3 and TRBJ2-1; 14 bases match TRBD2. Germline V gives CDR1 SGHTA, CDR2 FQGTGA. The CDR3 has 16 residues. J lost 8 bases, V lost 5 bases, and 8 bases had no gene match. This CDR3 is CASSPRLAGGFDEQFF. CDR3 in DNA: TGTGCCAGCAGCCCCCGACTAGCGGGAGGGTTCGATGAGCAGTTCTTC.

The rearrangement uses TRBV5-6 and TRBJ2-2; D remains ambiguous. CDR1 and CDR2 (germline): SGHDT, YYEEEE. CDR3 length: 15 residues. The V end lost 2 bases, the J end lost 0 bases, and 8 bases lay between the germline ends. In DNA, the CDR3 is TGTGCCAGCAGCTTCCGGGCAGCGAACACCGGGGAGCTGTTTTTT. Its protein product is CASSFRAANTGELFF. The full variable domain, in which reference TRBV5-6 and TRBJ2-2 provide the parts outside the CDR3, is DAGVTQSPTHLIKTRGQQVTLRCSPKSGHDTVSWYQQALGQGPQFIFQYYEEEERQRGNFPDRFSGHQFPNYSSELNVNALLLGDSALYLCASSFRAANTGELFFGEGSRLTVL.

The chain combines TRBV7-8 with TRBJ2-5; D gene unclear. Trimming took 4 bases from V and 2 from J, leaving 14 bases between them. CDR3 length equals 15 residues. Germline assignment: CDR1 SGHVS and CDR2 FQNEAQ. The CDR3 DNA is TGTGCCAGCAGCTCAAAGTACCCTAATCAAGAGACCCAGTACTTC. As protein: CASSSKYPNQETQYF.

CDR3 DNA: TGTGCCAGCCAGAGAAGGACTGAAGCTTTCTTT. It specifies CASQRRTEAFF. The chain is built from TRBV12-3 or TRBV12-4 and TRBJ1-1; D is unresolved. The CDR3 loop spans 11 amino acids. Trimming stripped 8 bases from V and 5 bases from J, with 9 bases between.

In regard to this clone: One junction end does not reproduce the germline sequence, and a read error may be involved. V is TRBV7-7 and J is TRBJ2-1; 10 nucleotides line up with TRBD2. The CDR3 is 15 amino acids. Germline V gene sequence: CDR1 SSHAT, CDR2 FNYEAQ (reference sequence). The DNA for the CDR3 is TGTGCTAGCAGCTTACACCTAGCGGGAGACAATGAGCAGTTCTTC. This codes for CASSLHLAGDNEQFF.

CDR3 protein: CASRDRDNSPLHF. CDR3 bases: TGTGCCAGCCGGGACAGGGATAATTCACCCCTCCACTTT. This sequence joins TRBV19 and TRBJ1-6; 9 bases are shared with TRBD1. Germline loops: CDR1 LNHDA, CDR2 SQIVND (reference sequence). The CDR3 covers 13 residues. Trimming took 9 bases from V and 5 from J; bases not matched to a gene: 2.

The rearrangement uses TRBV14 and TRBJ2-7, with D possibly being TRBD2 (6 bases). This CDR3 is built from 13 residues. Per germline, CDR1 SGHDN and CDR2 FVKESK. Trimming removed 1 base from V and 7 bases from J, with 11 bases in between. CDR3 amino acids: CASSQVPEGEQYF. The DNA for the CDR3 is TGTGCCAGCAGCCAAGTCCCGGAGGGGGAGCAGTACTTC.

For this clone: The junction departs from the called germline gene at one end, perhaps through a read error. The rearrangement uses TRBV29-1 and TRBJ1-2; no firm D call. The CDR3 is 15 residues long. Per the germline V gene, CDR1 is SQVTM and CDR2 is ANQGSEA. CDR3 sequence reads: CSVVNAGSSNYGYTF. CDR3 DNA: TGCAGCGTTGTAAACGCCGGCTCGTCTAATTATGGCTACACCTTC.

The chain employs TRBV12-3 or TRBV12-4 and TRBJ2-1, with unresolved D. CDR3 size: 12 residues. V dropped 5 bases and J dropped 10 bases, with 12 bases sitting between them. CDR3 bases: TGTGCCAGCAGTCCCGACGCAAGGGAGCAGTTCTTC. Its translation: CASSPDAREQFF.

The rearrangement joins TRBV6-5 to TRBJ1-2, with D uncertain. The V gene lost 5 bases and the J gene lost 3 bases, with 16 bases spanning the gap. This CDR3 comprises 15 residues. CDR1 is MNHEY, CDR2 SVGAGI, per germline. As DNA, the CDR3 is TGTGCCAGCAGTCTGACACCTATAGCGGACTATGGCTACACCTTC. Its protein is CASSLTPIADYGYTF.

V gene TRBV15 combines with J gene TRBJ1-4, with no clear D. This CDR3 comprises 15 residues. From germline, CDR1 is LNHNV and CDR2 YYDKDF (reference sequence). Trimming cost V 4 bases and J 3 bases, with 12 bases left between them. The CDR3 DNA reads as TGTGCCACCAGCAAGGCTACGAGGCCTAATGAAAAACTGTTTTTT. Translating gives CATSKATRPNEKLFF.

V and J are TRBV4-1 and TRBJ2-5; D is uncertain. Germline CDR1 and CDR2: MGHRA and YSYEKL. V was cut by 0 bases and J by 5 bases, with 4 bases left in between. The CDR3 contains 12 residues. CDR3 residues: CASSQDWETQYF. The CDR3 coding sequence is TGCGCCAGCAGCCAAGACTGGGAGACCCAGTACTTC.

This clone was counted once. This rearrangement joins TRBV25-1 to TRBJ1-2; unclear D gene. From germline, CDR1 is MGHDK and CDR2 SYGVNS. This CDR3 is built from 14 residues. The ends were cut back, 6 bases at V and 4 bases at J, with 15 bases in the middle. The DNA for the CDR3 is TGTGCCAGCAGCCCCGTAGGGCCATCCTATGGCTACACCTTC. Translation gives CASSPVGPSYGYTF.

The chain couples TRBV4-1 to TRBJ2-1, with 11 bases lining up with TRBD2. This CDR3 comprises 17 residues. The ends lost 4 bases at V and 2 bases at J; junction bases unmatched: 7. Germline CDR1 MGHRA, CDR2 YSYEKL. CDR3 loop: CASSLLAGGPPYNEQFF. The DNA for the CDR3 is TGCGCCAGCAGCCTTTTAGCGGGAGGGCCCCCCTACAATGAGCAGTTCTTC.